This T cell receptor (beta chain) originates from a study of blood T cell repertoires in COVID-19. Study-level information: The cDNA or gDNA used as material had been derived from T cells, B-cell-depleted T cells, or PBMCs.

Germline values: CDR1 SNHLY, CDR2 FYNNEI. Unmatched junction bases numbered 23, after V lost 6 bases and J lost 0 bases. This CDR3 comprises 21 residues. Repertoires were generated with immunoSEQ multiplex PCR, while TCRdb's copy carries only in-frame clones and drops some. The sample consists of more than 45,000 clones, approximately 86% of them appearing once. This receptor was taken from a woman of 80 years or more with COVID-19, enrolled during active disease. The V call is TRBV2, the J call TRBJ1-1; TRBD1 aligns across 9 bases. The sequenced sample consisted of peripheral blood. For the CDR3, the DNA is TGTGCCAGCAGAAGCCAGCCGGGACAGGGTACTTCCAACCAGGTGAACACTGAAGCTTTCTTT. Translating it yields CASRSQPGQGTSNQVNTEAFF.